This T cell receptor (beta chain) was documented in a study of control samples from healthy donors and cancer patients (dated by TCRdb to the early 2020s). About this clone: Its antigen remains unidentified. Within one base of it there is no much larger clone, and no base qualities were kept.

From a lookup of the germline V gene, CDR1 and CDR2 are SGHVS and FNYEAQ. The CDR3 runs 14 residues from the cysteine to the phenylalanine. CDR3 DNA only is kept here, 42 bases in frame from base 1. V loses 1 base of germline sequence and J loses 6 bases, and the interval between the two ends is 10 bases. Library method: the immunoSEQ multiplex PCR assay. Held by TCRdb, this immuneACCESS table contains in-frame sequences only and omits some clones. Under half of the omission traces to an unresolved V gene where checked; the cause of the rest is unknown. The sample table records fewer than 80,000 clones; 90% of these occur just once. Of the sample, nearly 6% is held by the ten largest clones.

Sequenced material: PBMCs. The receptor chain draws on TRBV7-6 and TRBJ1-5; a tentative D call is TRBD1 (5 bases match). This TCR was recovered from a man aged 55-75 years with colorectal cancer. The CDR3 region: CASSLVSGVQPQHF. The DNA sequence follows: TGTGCCAGCAGCTTAGTTTCGGGGGTTCAGCCCCAGCATTTT.